This T cell receptor beta chain derives from a study of immune evolution from preneoplasia to lung adenocarcinoma. Germline V gene sequence: CDR1 SGHTA, CDR2 FQGNSA. The CDR3 is 16 residues long. The germline V and J ends were trimmed by 5 bases and 7 bases, with 18 bases remaining between them. Sequencing used immunoSEQ multiplex PCR; TCRdb keeps in-frame clones, though not all of them. Of some 4,200 clones in the sample, 75% to 85% were seen once. Between about 2014 and 2018, patients underwent resection in Japan or China. The rearrangement joins TRBV7-2 to TRBJ1-6; a possible D gene is TRBD1 (6 bases). The TCR comes from a person aged 70 to 85 with lung adenocarcinoma. Material: FFPE adjacent normal lung tissue. The CDR3 DNA sequence: TGTGCCAGCAGCCGGCGTAGCAGGGGAGGAAATTCACCCCTCCACTTT. Its translation: CASSRRSRGGNSPLHF.